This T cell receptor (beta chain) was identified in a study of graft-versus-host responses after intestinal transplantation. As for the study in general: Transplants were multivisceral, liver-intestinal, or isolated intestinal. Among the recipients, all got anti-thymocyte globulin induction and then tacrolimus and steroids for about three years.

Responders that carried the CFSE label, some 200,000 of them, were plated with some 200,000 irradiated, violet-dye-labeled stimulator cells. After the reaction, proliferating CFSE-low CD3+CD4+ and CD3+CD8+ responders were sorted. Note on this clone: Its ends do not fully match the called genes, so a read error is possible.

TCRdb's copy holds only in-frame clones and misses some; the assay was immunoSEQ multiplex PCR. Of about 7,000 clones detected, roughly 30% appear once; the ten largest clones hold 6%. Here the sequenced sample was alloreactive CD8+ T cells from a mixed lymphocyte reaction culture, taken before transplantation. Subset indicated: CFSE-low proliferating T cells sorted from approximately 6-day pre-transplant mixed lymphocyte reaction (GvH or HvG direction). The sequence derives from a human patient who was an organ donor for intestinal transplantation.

The CDR3 bases are TGTGCCAGCAGCCTAGCGGGGGGGCCCCCCTACAATGAGCAGTTCTTC. Translation gives CASSLAGGPPYNEQFF. The genes are TRBV7-2 and TRBJ2-1; 12 bases fit TRBD2. The CDR3 spans 16 residues. The germline V gene has CDR1 SGHTA and CDR2 FQGNSA.